This T cell receptor beta chain derives from a study of T cell repertoires in cytomegalovirus infection. Study summary: CMV infection and matching HLA type were both indicated by public TCR beta signatures.

Germline V CDR1 and CDR2: ENHRY, SYGVKD. CDR3 size: 13 residues. The V end was cut by 3 bases, the J end by 1 base, with 6 bases between. Overall study results and limits: Totalled public TCR beta family frequency picked out people who carried CMV plus the relevant HLA. CMV-specific HLA-C-restricted TCR beta clonotypes dominated the ex vivo response.

For this clonotype: The antigen is not known.

TCRdb recomputed calls from the reads with MiXCR, one row per CDR3 protein. The sample has approximately 910,000 distinct CDR3 sequences, less than 40% seen once; the top ten hold about 14%. The sample here was cultured CD8+ T cells from PBMCs, taken from culture after CMV antigen stimulation. This TCR was sampled from a human donor in good health (CMV status not recorded). Some clones in this sample may be carry-over from other donors' samples. This rearrangement joins TRBV10-3 to TRBJ1-2, with D hard to call. The CDR3 sequence is CAISERVNYGYTF. The CDR3 DNA reads as TGTGCCATCAGTGAACGAGTTAACTATGGCTACACCTTC.